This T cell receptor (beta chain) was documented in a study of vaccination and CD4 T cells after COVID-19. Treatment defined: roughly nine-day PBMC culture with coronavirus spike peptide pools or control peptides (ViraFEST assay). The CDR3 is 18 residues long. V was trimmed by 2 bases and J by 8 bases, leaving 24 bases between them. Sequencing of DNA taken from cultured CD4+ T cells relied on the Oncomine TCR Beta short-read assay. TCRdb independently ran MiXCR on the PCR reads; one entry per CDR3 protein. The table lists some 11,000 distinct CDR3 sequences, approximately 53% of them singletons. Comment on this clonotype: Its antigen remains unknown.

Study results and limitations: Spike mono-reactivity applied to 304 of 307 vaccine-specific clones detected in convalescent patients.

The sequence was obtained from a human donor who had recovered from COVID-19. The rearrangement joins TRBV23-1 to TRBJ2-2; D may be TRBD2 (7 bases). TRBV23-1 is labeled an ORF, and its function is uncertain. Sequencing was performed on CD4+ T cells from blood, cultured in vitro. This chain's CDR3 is CASSQKYEGGGPRGELFF. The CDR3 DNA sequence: TGCGCCAGCAGTCAAAAATATGAGGGGGGAGGGCCCAGAGGGGAGCTGTTTTTT.